The sequence of this TCR beta chain was determined in a study of blood T cell repertoires in COVID-19. Trimming took 1 base from V and 2 from J; bases not matched to a gene: 9. Per the germline V gene, CDR1 is MGHDK and CDR2 is SYGVNS. The CDR3 sequence is 17 residues long. Repertoires were generated with immunoSEQ multiplex PCR, while TCRdb's copy carries only in-frame clones and drops some. Among more than 120,000 clones listed, around 88% were seen once. The sequenced material came from peripheral blood. The V gene is TRBV25-1, the J gene TRBJ2-7, with 9 positions matching TRBD1. The clonotype was recovered from a human donor in a cohort sampled during active COVID-19. The CDR3 protein is CASSESPGQGNTYEQYF. In DNA form, the CDR3 reads TGTGCCAGCAGTGAATCCCCGGGACAGGGTAATACCTACGAGCAGTACTTC.